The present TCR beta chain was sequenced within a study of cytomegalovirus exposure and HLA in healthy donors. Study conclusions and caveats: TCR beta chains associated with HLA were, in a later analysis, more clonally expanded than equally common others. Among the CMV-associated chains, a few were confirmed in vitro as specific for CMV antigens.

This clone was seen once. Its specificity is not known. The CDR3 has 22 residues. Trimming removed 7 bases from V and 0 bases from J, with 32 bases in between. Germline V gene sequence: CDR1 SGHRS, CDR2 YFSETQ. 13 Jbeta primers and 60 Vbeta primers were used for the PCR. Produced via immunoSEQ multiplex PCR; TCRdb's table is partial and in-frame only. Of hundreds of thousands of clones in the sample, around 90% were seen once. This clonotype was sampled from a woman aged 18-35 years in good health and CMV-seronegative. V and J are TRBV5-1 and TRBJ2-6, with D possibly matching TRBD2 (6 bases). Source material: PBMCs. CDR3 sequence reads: CASYLGDFDHYTQSSGANVLTF. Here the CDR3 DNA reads TGCGCCAGCTACCTAGGGGACTTTGATCACTACACCCAAAGCTCTGGGGCCAACGTCCTGACTTTC.